One sample yielded the 32 T cell receptor beta chains listed below, sequenced in a study of radiotherapy plus CTLA-4 blockade in lung cancer. Method: immunoSEQ multiplex PCR; TCRdb's copy keeps in-frame clones and lacks some. Of just under 60,000 clones in the sample, 70% to 80% are singletons; the top ten hold about 9%. Sequencing used peripheral blood, obtained from a patient treated with radiotherapy plus ipilimumab. These receptors all come from a human donor with non-small cell lung cancer whose response to radiotherapy plus ipilimumab could not be evaluated.

V is TRBV4-2 and J is TRBJ2-3; 11 nucleotides align to TRBD2. Germline CDR1 and CDR2: LGHNA and YNFKEQ. The trim removed 1 base at V and 1 base at J, leaving 4 bases unmatched. The CDR3 covers 17 residues. CDR3: CASSQVLSGGGTDTQYF. In DNA form, the CDR3 reads TGTGCCAGCAGCCAAGTGCTTAGCGGGGGGGGCACAGATACGCAGTATTTT.

This rearrangement joins TRBV30 to TRBJ1-1, with TRBD1 as a possible D gene (5 bases). Trimming removed 4 bases from V and 0 bases from J, with 15 bases in between. CDR1 GTSNPN and CDR2 SVGIG come from the germline V gene (reference sequence). This CDR3 is built from 15 residues. The CDR3 nucleotides read TGTGCCTGGATGCGGGGCCCCTTTATGAACACTGAAGCTTTCTTT. It encodes CAWMRGPFMNTEAFF.

The chain recombines TRBV18 with TRBJ2-2; D is perhaps TRBD1 (5 bases). Germline CDR1 reads KGHSH; CDR2 reads LQKENI. The CDR3 contains 15 residues. Trimming left V 3 bases short and J 4 bases short, with 12 bases between. For the CDR3, the DNA is TGTGCCAGCTCACCCCAGGGAAGTCTCACCGGGGAGCTGTTTTTT. It translates to CASSPQGSLTGELFF.

The chain uses TRBV5-1 and TRBJ2-1; weak D call: TRBD2 (6 bases). Trimming removed 0 bases at V and 5 bases at J, with 6 bases between. Looked up from germline, CDR1 is SGHRS and CDR2 is YFSETQ. The CDR3 extends over 13 amino acids. The CDR3 sequence is CASSLGGDNEQFF. CDR3 nucleotide sequence: TGCGCCAGCAGCTTGGGCGGGGACAATGAGCAGTTCTTC.

The genes are TRBV11-3 and TRBJ2-1, with D perhaps matching TRBD2 (6 bases). Trimming removed 1 base from V and 10 bases from J, with 23 bases in between. There are 17 residues in the CDR3. CDR1 is SGHNT, CDR2 YENEEA, per germline. In nucleotides, the CDR3 is TGTGCCAGCAGCTTAGTCTCCTCCTGGGCGGGGCCCCAGGAGCAGTTCTTC. This translates into CASSLVSSWAGPQEQFF.

V usage is TRBV5-6 and J usage is TRBJ2-7; 12 bases map to TRBD2. Germline trimming cut 3 bases from V and 3 bases from J; bases unmatched to any gene: 13. Germline CDR1 and CDR2: SGHDT and YYEEEE. The CDR3 totals 18 residues. The CDR3 DNA reads TGTGCCAGCAGCTCAAGACCGCTAGCGGGAGGGCCGAACTACGAGCAGTACTTC. Its protein product is CASSSRPLAGGPNYEQYF.

The V call is TRBV5-5, the J call TRBJ2-5; a possible D gene is TRBD1 (6 bases). Germline V gives CDR1 SGHKS, CDR2 YYEKEE (reference sequence). The CDR3 has 17 residues. Trimming pared 6 bases from V and 1 base from J, leaving 22 bases between. The CDR3 nucleotides read TGTGCCAGCACCAACGGCCCCACCAGGGGAACCCAAGAGACCCAGTACTTC. It encodes CASTNGPTRGTQETQYF.

The rearrangement uses TRBV5-1 and TRBJ2-5; 8 bases line up with TRBD1. The end of the DNA is better explained by TRBJ2-7, so the J call may be wrong. CDR1 and CDR2 (germline): SGHRS, YFSETQ. CDR3 length equals 14 residues. CDR3 sequence: CASSLVGTGDEQYF. In DNA form, the CDR3 reads TGCGCCAGCAGCTTGGTCGGGACAGGTGACGAGCAGTACTTC.

This clone was seen a handful of times. DNA of the CDR3: TGTGCCAGCAGCTTCGCGGGAGGGGGCGCAGATACGCAGTATTTT. It codes for CASSFAGGGADTQYF. The V and J genes are TRBV7-3 and TRBJ2-3; 9 bases map to TRBD2. The CDR3 is 15 amino acids. The V gene end was trimmed by 3 bases and the J gene end by 4 bases; junction bases not matched to a gene: 5. CDR1 and CDR2 from the germline V gene are SGHTA and FQGTGA.

The chain uses TRBV2 and TRBJ1-5; D is unclear. Germline values: CDR1 SNHLY, CDR2 FYNNEI. V was pared by 5 bases and J by 7 bases, with 21 bases between. The CDR3 extends over 16 amino acids. CDR3 bases: TGTGCCAGCAGTCTTCAAGTCGGGGAAGCGGGCCAGCCCCAGCATTTT. This gives the protein CASSLQVGEAGQPQHF.

This sequence joins TRBV7-6 and TRBJ1-6, with D perhaps matching TRBD1 (6 bases). The V gene lost 5 bases and the J gene lost 6 bases, with 17 bases spanning the gap. This CDR3 is 16 amino acids long. Germline V gene sequence: CDR1 SGHVS, CDR2 FNYEAQ. The CDR3 spells CASSPSDRLFNSPLHF. In DNA, the CDR3 is TGTGCCAGCAGCCCGTCGGACAGACTATTTAATTCACCCCTCCACTTT.

This sequence joins TRBV4-3 and TRBJ2-5; TRBD2 might be the D (6 bases). The CDR3 has 13 residues. Germline CDR1 LGHNA, CDR2 YSLEER. The V gene lost 6 bases and the J gene lost 2 bases, with 10 bases spanning the gap. The DNA of the CDR3 is TGCGCCAGCAGGGCGGGACTTCAAGAGACCCAGTACTTC. This codes for CASRAGLQETQYF.

This chain connects TRBV19 to TRBJ1-2; 7 bases match TRBD1. This CDR3 contains 15 residues. CDR1 and CDR2 from the germline V gene are LNHDA and SQIVND (reference sequence). V was pared by 3 bases and J by 3 bases, with 7 bases of the junction left unmatched. The CDR3 reads CASSIKGAEDYGYTF. Written as DNA, the CDR3 is TGTGCCAGTAGTATTAAGGGGGCGGAGGACTATGGCTACACCTTC. The variable domain in full, with the rest retrieved from reference TRBV19 and TRBJ1-2, is DGGITQSPKYLFRKEGQNVTLSCEQNLNHDAMYWYRQDPGQGLRLIYYSQIVNDFQKGDIAEGYSVSREKKESFPLTVTSAQKNPTAFYLCASSIKGAEDYGYTFGSGTRLTVV.

V and J are TRBV6-6 and TRBJ1-2; a weak D match, TRBD1 (5 bases). Trimming took off 0 bases at V and 6 bases at J, with 11 bases between the two ends. From germline, CDR1 is MNHNY and CDR2 SVGAGI (reference sequence). The CDR3 totals 14 residues. The CDR3 DNA follows: TGTGCCAGCAGTTACTCGTATCAGGGCGATGGCTACACCTTC. Translation: CASSYSYQGDGYTF.

The chain employs TRBV5-1 and TRBJ2-1; D is unclear. CDR3 length: 15 amino acids. V was clipped by 3 bases and J by 0 bases, with 10 bases between them. CDR1 is SGHRS, CDR2 YFSETQ, per germline. CDR3 region: CASSSFTGSYNEQFF. The CDR3 DNA follows: TGCGCCAGCAGCTCTTTCACCGGCTCCTACAATGAGCAGTTCTTC.

This chain uses TRBV5-1 with TRBJ2-3, with TRBD1 matching over 8 bases. Trimming removed 0 bases from V and 4 bases from J; junction bases left unmatched: 7. The length of the CDR3 is 16 residues. The germline V gene has CDR1 SGHRS and CDR2 YFSETQ. CDR3 coding DNA: TGCGCCAGCAGCTTGGAGGGCAGGGGGCCCGCAGATACGCAGTATTTT. Residues: CASSLEGRGPADTQYF.

The chain employs TRBV7-9 and TRBJ1-2, with D possibly TRBD1 on 5 matching bases. Deletions cut 2 bases from V and 7 bases from J, with 17 bases between. Germline V lookup: CDR1 SEHNR, CDR2 FQNEAQ (reference sequence). This CDR3 contains 15 residues. The chain's CDR3 is CASSLSRMGGGGYTF. CDR3 nucleotide sequence: TGTGCCAGCAGCTTATCGCGCATGGGGGGAGGTGGCTACACCTTC. Looking up the rest from reference TRBV7-9 and TRBJ1-2 gives the full variable domain: DTGVSQNPRHKITKRGQNVTFRCDPISEHNRLYWYRQTLGQGPEFLTYFQNEAQLEKSRLLSDRFSAERPKGSFSTLEIQRTEQGDSAMYLCASSLSRMGGGGYTFGSGTRLTVV.

The chain carries TRBV4-1 and TRBJ1-5, with D maybe TRBD1 (5 bases). This CDR3 contains 17 residues. With 2 bases removed from V and 0 bases from J, the gap between germline ends came to 14 bases. Looked up from germline, CDR1 is MGHRA and CDR2 is YSYEKL. The CDR3 spells CASSQPREGGSNQPQHF. In DNA, the CDR3 is TGCGCCAGCAGCCAACCCAGGGAGGGCGGTAGCAATCAGCCCCAGCATTTT.

The V gene is TRBV11-1, the J gene TRBJ1-3, with 8 bases lining up with TRBD1. The CDR3 runs 15 residues. The V and J ends lost 0 bases and 4 bases, in that order; junction bases with no gene match: 2. The germline V gene has CDR1 SGHAT and CDR2 FQDESV (reference sequence). The CDR3: CASSLAGQGGNTIYF. CDR3 bases: TGTGCCAGCAGCTTAGCAGGACAGGGAGGAAACACCATATATTTT.

The chain is built from TRBV6-1 and TRBJ2-7, with 8 bases lining up with TRBD1. In germline, CDR1 is MNHNS, CDR2 SASEGT. The V segment lost 4 bases and the J segment 6 bases; nucleotides outside the gene matches: 14. This CDR3 region has 16 residues. The CDR3 spells CASSAYVRGRGSEQYF. The CDR3 nucleotides read TGTGCCAGCAGTGCGTATGTCAGGGGGCGAGGGAGCGAGCAGTACTTC.

The chain links TRBV29-1 to TRBJ2-2, with TRBD1 matching 9 bases. The CDR3 contains 15 residues. After removal of 4 bases from V and 5 bases from J, the junction contained 8 bases not matched to a gene. CDR1 and CDR2 from the germline V gene are SQVTM and ANQGSEA. DNA of the CDR3: TGCAGCGTTGGGGGTATGACAGGGGGAACCGGGGAGCTGTTTTTT. This encodes CSVGGMTGGTGELFF.

About this clone itself: Sequence at one end of the junction differs from germline and may be a read error. The rearrangement uses TRBV6-5 and TRBJ2-2, with D perhaps matching TRBD2 (7 bases). The CDR3 contains 14 residues. CDR1 and CDR2 from the germline V gene are MNHEY and SVGAGI. CDR3 residues: CASKIRGGTEELFF. The CDR3 DNA reads as TGTGCCAGCAAAATAAGGGGGGGGACCGAGGAGCTGTTTTTT.

The chain has TRBV30 and TRBJ1-5; D is undetermined. CDR1 and CDR2 (germline): GTSNPN, SVGIG (reference sequence). Trimming left V 3 bases short and J 0 bases short, with 6 bases between. There are 13 residues in the CDR3. In DNA form, the CDR3 reads TGTGCCTGGAGGGGCAGTAGCAATCAGCCCCAGCATTTT. Residues: CAWRGSSNQPQHF.

The chain is built from TRBV9 and TRBJ2-7, with 7 bases matching TRBD1. CDR3 length equals 14 residues. V lost 4 bases, J lost 2 bases, and 6 bases stayed unmatched. Per germline, CDR1 SGDLS and CDR2 YYNGEE. The CDR3 DNA sequence: TGTGCCAGCAGCCTCGGGACAGCGACCTACGAGCAGTACTTC. Translated: CASSLGTATYEQYF.

The chain has TRBV20-1 and TRBJ1-3; D gene unclear. V was pared by 6 bases and J by 4 bases, with 7 bases between. The CDR3 covers 11 residues. CDR1 is DFQATT, CDR2 SNEGSKA, per germline (reference sequence). The CDR3 loop reads CSARFGNTIYF. DNA for the CDR3: TGCAGTGCGAGGTTCGGAAACACCATATATTTT.

This chain joins TRBV11-2 and TRBJ2-5, with TRBD2 matching 9 bases. The CDR3 extends over 18 amino acids. Trimming took 2 bases from V and 2 from J; bases not matched to a gene: 12. In germline, CDR1 is SGHAT, CDR2 FQNNGV. The CDR3 loop is CASSLRGMASGAQETQYF. CDR3 bases: TGTGCCAGCAGCTTAAGGGGGATGGCTAGCGGGGCGCAAGAGACCCAGTACTTC.

CDR3 coding DNA: TGCGCCAGCAGCCAAAAGGGACTCCCACTACCCGTAAGGGATGAGCAGTTCTTC. The encoded protein is CASSQKGLPLPVRDEQFF. V is TRBV5-1 and J is TRBJ2-1; D is possibly TRBD2 (6 bases). Germline values: CDR1 SGHRS, CDR2 YFSETQ. CDR3 length equals 18 residues. Trimming took off 4 bases at V and 8 bases at J, with 28 bases between the two ends.

This rearrangement joins TRBV30 to TRBJ1-1; 9 nucleotides agree with TRBD1. CDR1 GTSNPN and CDR2 SVGIG come from the germline V gene (reference sequence). J gave up 3 bases and V 2 bases, and 4 bases lay outside the gene matches. CDR3 size: 14 residues. DNA of the CDR3: TGTGCCTGGAGTAAACAGGGGGCGGACACTGAAGCTTTCTTT. It codes for CAWSKQGADTEAFF.

This clone was detected only once. This chain connects TRBV7-2 to TRBJ2-7; D is undetermined. Trimming cost V 0 bases and J 0 bases, with 3 bases left between them. The CDR3 has 13 amino acids. Germline CDR1 SGHTA, CDR2 FQGNSA. CDR3 sequence: CASSLAYSYEQYF. CDR3 DNA: TGTGCCAGCAGCTTAGCCTACTCCTACGAGCAGTACTTC.

This chain joins TRBV10-1 and TRBJ2-7; 7 bases agree with TRBD2. The CDR3 totals 15 residues. CDR1 is WNHNN and CDR2 is SYGVQD in the germline V gene (reference sequence). With 0 bases clipped from V and 6 bases from J, the junction kept 8 bases outside the gene matches. The CDR3 here is CASSESGGGWGEQYF. In DNA form, the CDR3 reads TGCGCCAGCAGTGAGTCGGGGGGGGGTTGGGGCGAGCAGTACTTC.

The genes are TRBV9 and TRBJ1-4; TRBD1 agrees at 9 bases. The CDR3 runs to 15 residues. CDR1 SGDLS and CDR2 YYNGEE come from the germline V gene. Germline trimming cut 0 bases from V and 3 bases from J; bases unmatched to any gene: 0. The DNA for the CDR3 is TGTGCCAGCAGCGTAGGGACAGGGGCTAATGAAAAACTGTTTTTT. Translating it yields CASSVGTGANEKLFF.

The chain's CDR3 is CASSLGQITDTQYF. In DNA, the CDR3 is TGCGCCAGCAGCCTGGGACAGATCACAGATACGCAGTATTTT. V gene TRBV5-1 combines with J gene TRBJ2-3; 7 nucleotides match TRBD1. The germline V gene has CDR1 SGHRS and CDR2 YFSETQ. The CDR3 runs 14 residues. The J segment lost 2 bases and the V segment lost 4 bases, leaving 4 bases of the junction unmatched.